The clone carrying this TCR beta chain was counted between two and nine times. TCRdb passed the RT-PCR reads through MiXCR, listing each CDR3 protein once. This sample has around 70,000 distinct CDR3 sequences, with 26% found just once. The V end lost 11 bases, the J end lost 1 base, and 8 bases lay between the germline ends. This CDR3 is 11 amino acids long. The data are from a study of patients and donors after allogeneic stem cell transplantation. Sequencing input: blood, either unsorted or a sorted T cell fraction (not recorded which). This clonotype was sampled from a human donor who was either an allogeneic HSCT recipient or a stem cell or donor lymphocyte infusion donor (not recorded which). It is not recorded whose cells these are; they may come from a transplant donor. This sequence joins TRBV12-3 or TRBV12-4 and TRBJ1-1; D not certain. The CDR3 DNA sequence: TGTGCCTCGGGTGCGAACACTGAAGCTTTCTTT. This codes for CASGANTEAFF.